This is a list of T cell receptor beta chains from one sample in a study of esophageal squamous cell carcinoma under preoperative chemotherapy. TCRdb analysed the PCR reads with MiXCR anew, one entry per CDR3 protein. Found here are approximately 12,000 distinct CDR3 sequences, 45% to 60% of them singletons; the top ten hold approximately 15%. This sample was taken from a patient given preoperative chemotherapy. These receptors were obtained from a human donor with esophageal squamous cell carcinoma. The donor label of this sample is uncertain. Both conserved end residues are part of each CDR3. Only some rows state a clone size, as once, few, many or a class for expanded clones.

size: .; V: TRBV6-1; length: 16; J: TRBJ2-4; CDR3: CASSEQALGAKNIQYF
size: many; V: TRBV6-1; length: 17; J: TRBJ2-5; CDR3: CASSDFRDRGFLETQYF
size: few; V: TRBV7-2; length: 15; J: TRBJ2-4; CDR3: CASSSPGLADNEQYF
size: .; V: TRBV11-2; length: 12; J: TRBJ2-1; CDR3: CASSLQGHEQFF
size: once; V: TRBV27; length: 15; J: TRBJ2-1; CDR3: CASSFSSGRDETQFF
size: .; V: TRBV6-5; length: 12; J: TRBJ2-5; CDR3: CASSYNQETQYF
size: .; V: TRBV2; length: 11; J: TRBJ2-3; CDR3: CASTGFATQYF
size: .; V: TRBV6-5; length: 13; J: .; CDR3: CASSYTWNNEQYF
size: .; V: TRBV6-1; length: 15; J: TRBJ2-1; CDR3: CASSEAAVGANEQYF
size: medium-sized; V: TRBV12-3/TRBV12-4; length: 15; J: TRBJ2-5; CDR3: CASSPPPDRGETQYF
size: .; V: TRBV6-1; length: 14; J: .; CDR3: CASRGDRLSYEQYF
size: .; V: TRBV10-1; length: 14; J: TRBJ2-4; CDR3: CASRGRGATNTQYF
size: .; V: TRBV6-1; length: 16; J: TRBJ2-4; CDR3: CASGGGGENTKNIQYF
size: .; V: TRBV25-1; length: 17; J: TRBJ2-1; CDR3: CASSFSGRTRRRGEQLF
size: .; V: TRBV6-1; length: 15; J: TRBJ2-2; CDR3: CASSRGTLNTGELFF
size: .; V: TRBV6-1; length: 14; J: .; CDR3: CAGRGAGGTDTQYF
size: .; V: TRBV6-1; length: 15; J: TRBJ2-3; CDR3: CASLGGSIGADTQYF
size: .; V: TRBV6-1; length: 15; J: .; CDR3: CAGGDGASDQETQYF
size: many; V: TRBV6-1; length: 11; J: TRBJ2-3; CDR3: CASSAADTQYF
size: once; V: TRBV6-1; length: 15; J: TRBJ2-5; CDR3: CARGPGGGGKETQYF
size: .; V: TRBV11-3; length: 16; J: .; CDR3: CASSPRGSFSSYEQYF
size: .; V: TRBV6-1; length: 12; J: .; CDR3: CVSGRVQETQFF
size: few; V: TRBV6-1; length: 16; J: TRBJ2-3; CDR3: CASSPRTSGGTDTQYF
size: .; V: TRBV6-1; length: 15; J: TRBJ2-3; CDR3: CASSEGAGDKNTQYF
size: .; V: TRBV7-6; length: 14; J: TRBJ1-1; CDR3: CASSLAAGNTEAFF
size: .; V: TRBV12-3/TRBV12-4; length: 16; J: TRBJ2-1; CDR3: CASSLGLAGGPWEQFF
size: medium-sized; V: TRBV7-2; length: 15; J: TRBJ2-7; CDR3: CASSLVLAGSREQYF
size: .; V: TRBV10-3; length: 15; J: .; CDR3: CAAGEGGISQDTQYF
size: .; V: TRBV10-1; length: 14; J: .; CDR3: CASTGLGGENTQYF
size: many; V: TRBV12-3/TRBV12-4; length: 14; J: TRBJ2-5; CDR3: CASRWTGGAETQYF
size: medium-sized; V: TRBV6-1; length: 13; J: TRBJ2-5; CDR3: CATYGTLQGTQYF
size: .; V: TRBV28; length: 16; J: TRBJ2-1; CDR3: CASINPRPTPNNEQFF
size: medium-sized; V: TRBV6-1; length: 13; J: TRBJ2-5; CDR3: CASSPRDQETQYF
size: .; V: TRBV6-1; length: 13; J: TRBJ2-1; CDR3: CASRDPPAHEQFF
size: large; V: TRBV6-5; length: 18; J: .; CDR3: CASSEGKLAGGRYNEQYF
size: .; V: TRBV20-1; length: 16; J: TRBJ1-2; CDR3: CSAGSGDGTNNYGYTF
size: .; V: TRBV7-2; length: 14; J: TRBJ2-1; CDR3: CASSPPGGLEQQFF
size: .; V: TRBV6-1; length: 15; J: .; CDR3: CASSPTAGGFYEQYF
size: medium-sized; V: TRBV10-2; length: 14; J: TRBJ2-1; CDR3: CASSLVAGSNEQFF